The T cell receptor beta chain under discussion was sequenced for a study of cytotoxic CD8 clonotypes in ibrutinib-treated CLL. Study-level results: Few clonotypes were public, and these shrank or held steady under treatment.

Remarks on this clone: Its antigen is still unknown. The same CDR3 arises from other DNA sequences in this sample as well.

TCRdb keeps only in-frame clones here, not all; method: immunoSEQ multiplex PCR. The sample yields 150,000 to 250,000 clones, around three quarters seen once. Extraction of around 2.2 micrograms of genomic DNA from cryopreserved PBMCs supplied material for TCR beta libraries. The source was PBMCs, collected after 24 months of ibrutinib treatment. The TCR originated in a human donor with chronic lymphocytic leukemia.

The CDR3 here is CASSERGSYNEQFF. The CDR3, as DNA: TGTGCCAGCAGCGAGCGGGGCTCCTACAATGAGCAGTTCTTC. The chain combines TRBV9 with TRBJ2-1; 7 nucleotides agree with TRBD2. V lost 3 bases to trimming and J lost 0 bases; unmatched junction nucleotides: 0. This CDR3 has 14 residues. Germline CDR1 and CDR2: SGDLS and YYNGEE. The complete variable domain, with remaining parts taken from reference TRBV9 and TRBJ2-1, reads DSGVTQTPKHLITATGQRVTLRCSPRSGDLSVYWYQQSLDQGLQFLIQYYNGEERAKGNILERFSAQQFPDLHSELNLSSLELGDSALYFCASSERGSYNEQFFGPGTRLTVL.